The 32 T cell receptor beta chains below were found in one sample sequenced in a study of T cell responses to AZD1222 COVID-19 vaccine. Here immunoSEQ multiplex PCR was the method, and the copy in TCRdb shows in-frame clones only, minus some. The sample has tens of thousands of clones, around 88% seen once. Here the sequenced sample was peripheral blood, taken on day 0 of AZD1222 vaccination. Receptors were obtained from an adult in good health.

J is TRBJ1-4 and V is TRBV10-3, with 8 bases that match TRBD1. Germline lookup yields CDR1 ENHRY and CDR2 SYGVKD. Losses at the gene ends were 6 bases for V and 0 bases for J; bases not matched to a gene: 6. The CDR3 runs 16 residues. CDR3 sequence: CAISRDRLATNEKLFF. The CDR3 DNA reads as TGTGCCATCAGCCGGGACAGGCTTGCAACTAATGAAAAACTGTTTTTT.

CDR3 amino acids: CASSTLPWGEQFF. In DNA form, the CDR3 reads TGTGCCAGCAGTACACTTCCTTGGGGTGAGCAGTTCTTC. The gene calls are TRBV6-4 and TRBJ2-1; no clear D. Germline V gene lookup returns CDR1 MRHNA and CDR2 SNTAGT. V shed 5 bases and J shed 9 bases, with 14 bases lying between them. The CDR3 runs 13 residues.

The table lists this clone with a count of one. The chain is built from TRBV18 and TRBJ1-2, with 7 positions matching TRBD1. In germline, CDR1 is KGHSH, CDR2 LQKENI. CDR3 length equals 14 residues. V shed 2 bases and J 2 bases; nucleotides not matched to a gene: 2. CDR3 DNA: TGTGCCAGCTCACCAGACAGGGAGAACTATGGCTACACCTTC. Residues: CASSPDRENYGYTF. The full variable domain, with the rest looked up from reference TRBV18 and TRBJ1-2, is NAGVMQNPRHLVRRRGQEARLRCSPMKGHSHVYWYRQLPEEGLKFMVYLQKENIIDESGMPKERFSAEFPKEGPSILRIQQVVRGDSAAYFCASSPDRENYGYTFGSGTRLTVV.

The chain joins TRBV6-5 to TRBJ2-7, with 7 bases fitting TRBD2. Per the germline V gene, CDR1 is MNHEY and CDR2 is SVGAGI. J was trimmed by 2 bases and V by 4 bases; bases with no gene match: 8. The CDR3 sequence is 15 residues long. Here the CDR3 reads CASSSSGAATYEQYF. The CDR3 DNA is TGTGCCAGCAGTTCCAGCGGGGCCGCTACCTACGAGCAGTACTTC.

The V call is TRBV7-6, the J call TRBJ1-2, with D unclear. Trimming took off 1 base at V and 4 bases at J, with 7 bases between the two ends. Germline-derived CDR1 and CDR2 are SGHVS and FNYEAQ. The CDR3 is made up of 13 amino acids. The CDR3 loop is CASSLVAGYGYTF. As DNA, the CDR3 is TGTGCCAGCAGCTTAGTGGCGGGCTATGGCTACACCTTC.

The rearrangement uses TRBV19 and TRBJ1-5; no firm D call. Trimming cost V 5 bases and J 5 bases, with 13 bases left between them. Germline assignment: CDR1 LNHDA and CDR2 SQIVND (reference sequence). The CDR3 sequence is 14 residues long. The CDR3 DNA reads as TGTGCCAGTAGTTCCCGAGGTAGGGATCAGCCCCAGCATTTT. Amino acid sequence: CASSSRGRDQPQHF.

The rearrangement links TRBV29-1 to TRBJ2-5, with 7 bases aligning to TRBD1. The CDR3 consists of 14 residues. V was pared by 1 base and J by 1 base, with 3 bases of the junction left unmatched. From germline, CDR1 is SQVTM and CDR2 ANQGSEA. The CDR3 bases are TGCAGCGTTGAAGCCGGGACAGCCCAAGAGACCCAGTACTTC. It translates to CSVEAGTAQETQYF.

In nucleotides, the CDR3 is TGTGCCTTGCACACCGGGGGATCGTATGGCTACACCTTC. Its protein product is CALHTGGSYGYTF. The rearrangement uses TRBV6-5 and TRBJ1-2, with D possibly being TRBD1 (5 bases). This CDR3 is built from 13 residues. V lost 11 bases and J lost 5, with 18 bases in between. The germline gives CDR1 MNHEY, CDR2 SVGAGI.

This clone came up once. The chain is built from TRBV7-3 and TRBJ2-2, with 7 bases aligning to TRBD2. The CDR3 contains 15 residues. The trim removed 6 bases at V and 0 bases at J, leaving 4 bases unmatched. Germline assignment: CDR1 SGHTA and CDR2 FQGTGA. The CDR3 nucleotides read TGTGCCAGCAGGTCTGCGGGGGCGAACACCGGGGAGCTGTTTTTT. Protein: CASRSAGANTGELFF.

This clone was detected once. J is TRBJ1-1 and V is TRBV5-6; D is unresolved. The germline V gene has CDR1 SGHDT and CDR2 YYEEEE. CDR3 size: 14 residues. The V and J ends lost 5 bases and 8 bases respectively, with 19 bases between them. The CDR3 sequence is CASRADPAASEAFF. CDR3 nucleotides: TGTGCCAGCAGAGCGGATCCCGCGGCGTCGGAAGCTTTCTTT.

In its sample, this clone was seen a few times. The chain employs TRBV27 and TRBJ1-2; no reliable D call. V lost 0 bases to trimming and J lost 6 bases, with 20 bases between them. The CDR3 is 17 residues long. The V gene's germline CDR1 is MNHEY and CDR2 SMNVEV (reference sequence). The CDR3 here is CASSLSWPGPRQHGYTF. The CDR3 nucleotides are TGTGCCAGCAGTTTATCTTGGCCGGGTCCTAGGCAGCATGGCTACACCTTC.

The rearrangement links TRBV4-2 to TRBJ2-7; 12 positions agree with TRBD2. This CDR3 is 14 amino acids long. The V gene's germline CDR1 is LGHNA and CDR2 YNFKEQ. V was clipped by 1 base and J by 6 bases; unmatched bases: 1. The CDR3 DNA reads as TGTGCCAGCAGCCAAGGACTAGCGGGAGTCGAGCAGTACTTC. Amino acid sequence: CASSQGLAGVEQYF.

This chain joins TRBV2 and TRBJ2-1; D remains unclear. Trimming took 2 bases from V and 4 from J, leaving 6 bases between them. Germline CDR1 and CDR2: SNHLY and FYNNEI. This CDR3 comprises 13 residues. CDR3 amino acids: CASSENLYNEQFF. CDR3 coding DNA: TGTGCCAGCAGTGAAAACCTATACAATGAGCAGTTCTTC.

This chain uses TRBV30 with TRBJ1-4, with D uncertain. CDR1 and CDR2 from the germline V gene are GTSNPN and SVGIG (reference sequence). The CDR3 spans 14 residues. V lost 0 bases and J lost 5, with 10 bases in between. CDR3 coding DNA: TGTGCCTGGAGTGTTTCCTGGACCAATGAAAAACTGTTTTTT. Translation: CAWSVSWTNEKLFF.

Of note for this clone: A junction end diverges from the germline sequence, so it may reflect a read error. The chain carries TRBV7-7 and TRBJ2-1; 8 nucleotides match TRBD2. The CDR3 loop spans 18 amino acids. CDR1 and CDR2 from the germline V gene are SSHAT and FNYEAQ (reference sequence). CDR3 protein: CASSPGLISGIWGNEQFF. For the CDR3, the DNA is TGTGCTAGCAGCCCCGGGCTAATTAGCGGGATATGGGGCAATGAGCAGTTCTTC. The complete variable domain, with remaining parts taken from reference TRBV7-7 and TRBJ2-1, reads GAGVSQSPRYKVTKRGQDVTLRCDPISSHATLYWYQQALGQGPEFLTYFNYEAQPDKSGLPSDRFSAERPEGSISTLTIQRTEQRDSAMYRCASSPGLISGIWGNEQFFGPGTRLTVL.

The rearrangement links TRBV10-3 to TRBJ2-1; 9 bases agree with TRBD2. CDR3 size: 16 residues. Germline trimming cut 0 bases from V and 6 bases from J; bases unmatched to any gene: 6. CDR1 ENHRY and CDR2 SYGVKD come from the germline V gene. The CDR3: CAISESPAGGGNEQFF. In DNA, the CDR3 is TGTGCCATCAGTGAGTCCCCAGCGGGAGGTGGCAATGAGCAGTTCTTC.

This clone was observed a single time. CDR3 amino acids: CASSLGRLNTEAFF. The DNA of the CDR3 is TGCGCCAGCAGCTTGGGGAGGTTAAACACTGAAGCTTTCTTT. V and J are TRBV5-1 and TRBJ1-1; D ambiguous. CDR3 length equals 14 residues. V lost 0 bases and J lost 2, with 8 bases in between. Germline V gene data show CDR1 as SGHRS and CDR2 as YFSETQ.

The gene calls are TRBV19 and TRBJ1-6; D gene uncertain. With 0 bases removed from V and 9 bases from J, the gap between germline ends came to 9 bases. The CDR3 length is 14 residues. From germline, CDR1 is LNHDA and CDR2 SQIVND (reference sequence). CDR3 sequence reads: CASSIDKGFSPLHF. Written as DNA, the CDR3 is TGTGCCAGTAGTATAGATAAGGGTTTTTCACCCCTCCACTTT.

In this sample, this clone turned up once. The chain has TRBV6-6 and TRBJ1-4; D might be TRBD1 (6 bases). The length of the CDR3 is 16 residues. Per germline, CDR1 MNHNY and CDR2 SVGAGI (reference sequence). V was pared by 4 bases and J by 0 bases, with 12 bases between. DNA of the CDR3: TGTGCCAGCAGTTCAGGTCAGGGGTCAACTAATGAAAAACTGTTTTTT. Protein product: CASSSGQGSTNEKLFF.

The table lists this clone with a few counts. CDR3 DNA sequence: TGTGCCAGCAGCGGCGGACAGTCTTCTGGGGCCAACGTCCTGACTTTC. Protein product: CASSGGQSSGANVLTF. This chain joins TRBV5-4 and TRBJ2-6; a possible D gene is TRBD1 (6 bases). The V end was cut by 4 bases, the J end by 1 base, with 12 bases between. Germline V CDR1 and CDR2: SGHNT, YYREEE (reference sequence). The CDR3 is 16 residues long.

This clone was observed a few times. This chain connects TRBV30 to TRBJ1-1; TRBD1 aligns across 8 bases. Germline assignment: CDR1 GTSNPN and CDR2 SVGIG (reference sequence). The J segment lost 9 bases and the V segment lost 0 bases, leaving 9 bases of the junction unmatched. There are 14 residues in the CDR3. The CDR3: CAWSVSGQGEKAFF. The CDR3 DNA is TGTGCCTGGAGTGTATCTGGACAGGGAGAGAAAGCTTTCTTT.

This clone was found once. This chain uses TRBV28 with TRBJ2-1; D unresolved. The V and J ends lost 6 bases and 4 bases respectively, with 10 bases between them. Germline V lookup: CDR1 MDHEN, CDR2 SYDVKM. The CDR3 is 13 residues long. CDR3 bases: TGTGCCAGCAGCCCATACGCATACAATGAGCAGTTCTTC. As protein: CASSPYAYNEQFF.

V and J are TRBV14 and TRBJ1-1; unclear D gene. The V end lost 1 base, the J end lost 0 bases, and 6 bases lay between the germline ends. The CDR3 length is 14 residues. Per germline, CDR1 SGHDN and CDR2 FVKESK. CDR3 residues: CASSQVGMNTEAFF. CDR3 bases: TGTGCCAGCAGCCAAGTGGGGATGAACACTGAAGCTTTCTTT.

The rearrangement joins TRBV7-9 to TRBJ1-5; possibly TRBD1 for D (5 bases). V dropped 3 bases and J dropped 0 bases, with 21 bases sitting between them. The CDR3 totals 19 residues. The germline gives CDR1 SEHNR, CDR2 FQNEAQ (reference sequence). CDR3 coding DNA: TGTGCCAGCAGCTTTGAAGGGGCTATGAGGGATTATAGCAATCAGCCCCAGCATTTT. It yields the protein CASSFEGAMRDYSNQPQHF.

This chain connects TRBV13 to TRBJ2-7, with 10 bases that match TRBD1. The CDR3 runs 16 residues. J gave up 4 bases and V 1 base, and 7 bases lay outside the gene matches. Germline values: CDR1 PRHDT, CDR2 FYEKMQ (reference sequence). The CDR3 loop is CASSLEGTGEWYEQYF. The CDR3 DNA is TGTGCCAGCAGCTTAGAAGGGACAGGGGAGTGGTACGAGCAGTACTTC. The whole variable domain, remainder taken from reference TRBV13 and TRBJ2-7, is AAGVIQSPRHLIKEKRETATLKCYPIPRHDTVYWYQQGPGQDPQFLISFYEKMQSDKGSIPDRFSAQQFSDYHSELNMSSLELGDSALYFCASSLEGTGEWYEQYFGPGTRLTVT.

The chain recombines TRBV30 with TRBJ2-7; tentatively, D is TRBD2 (6 bases). Germline CDR1 is GTSNPN and CDR2 is SVGIG (reference sequence). V was clipped by 3 bases and J by 3 bases, with 15 bases between them. This CDR3 is 14 amino acids long. Written as DNA, the CDR3 is TGTGCCTGGAGGGGCGGGGCCACGGGCTACGAGCAGTACTTC. Its translation is CAWRGGATGYEQYF.

This rearrangement joins TRBV7-9 to TRBJ1-2; D gene uncertain. V was pared by 2 bases and J by 6 bases, with 13 bases between. The germline CDR1 and CDR2 sequences are SEHNR and FQNEAQ (reference sequence). The CDR3 has 14 amino acids. The CDR3 sequence is CASSLLDDRNGYTF. CDR3 bases: TGTGCCAGCAGCTTACTCGACGATAGGAATGGCTACACCTTC.

This chain uses TRBV18 with TRBJ1-5, with unresolved D. The CDR3 extends over 13 amino acids. CDR1 and CDR2 from the germline V gene are KGHSH and LQKENI. Deletions cut 4 bases from V and 4 bases from J, with 8 bases between. The CDR3 DNA is TGTGCCAGCTCACTCGGGCTAAATCAGCCCCAGCATTTT. Translating gives CASSLGLNQPQHF.

The chain joins TRBV29-1 to TRBJ2-7; tentatively, D is TRBD1 or TRBD2 (6 bases each). This CDR3 spans 13 amino acids. CDR1 SQVTM and CDR2 ANQGSEA come from the germline V gene. V lost 7 bases and J lost 3, with 16 bases in between. For the CDR3, the DNA is TGCAGCGCCCTTGGGGGGCAGGTCTACGAGCAGTACTTC. It yields the protein CSALGGQVYEQYF.

The rearrangement links TRBV19 to TRBJ2-6; 7 bases agree with TRBD2. The CDR3 is made up of 18 amino acids. After removal of 1 base from V and 2 bases from J, the junction contained 8 bases not matched to a gene. Germline V gene data show CDR1 as LNHDA and CDR2 as SQIVND (reference sequence). CDR3 nucleotides: TGTGCCAGTAGTATAGTTGGGGGGGTAAACGCTGGGGCCAACGTCCTGACTTTC. It is translated as CASSIVGGVNAGANVLTF.

The chain recombines TRBV15 with TRBJ1-4, with D tentatively TRBD1 (5 bases). Germline CDR1 LNHNV, CDR2 YYDKDF (reference sequence). V lost 3 bases and J lost 4, with 12 bases in between. The CDR3 runs to 15 residues. The CDR3 spells CATSRRQSLNEKLFF. CDR3 DNA sequence: TGTGCCACCAGCAGGAGACAGAGCCTTAATGAAAAACTGTTTTTT.

This chain connects TRBV5-6 to TRBJ2-2; tentative D call: TRBD2 (6 bases). This CDR3 is built from 12 residues. With 4 bases removed from V and 9 bases from J, the gap between germline ends came to 10 bases. CDR1 SGHDT and CDR2 YYEEEE come from the germline V gene. Written as DNA, the CDR3 is TGTGCCAGCAGCATCGGGGGTCGGGAGCTGTTTTTT. It encodes CASSIGGRELFF.